This is a list of T cell receptor beta chains from one sample in a study of cytomegalovirus exposure and HLA in healthy donors. Clones were read by immunoSEQ multiplex PCR, and TCRdb kept only the in-frame ones, dropping some. Counted here are 55,000 to 65,000 clones, around 86% occurring once; the ten biggest clones make up around 10%. The sample consisted of PBMCs. The receptors here all came from a female donor in good health and CMV-seronegative. Each CDR3 is given with its conserved first and last residue. Each record gives: clone size, J gene, V gene, D gene, CDR3 protein, CDR3 DNA. D genes are given only for firm matches. Some rows mark clone size as missing; the rest say once, few, many or name a class of expanded clone.

clone_size: NA
j_call: TRBJ1-6
v_call: TRBV2
d_call: NA
cdr3_aa: CASSDLNSPLHF
cdr3_nt: TGTGCCAGCAGTGACTTGAATTCACCCCTCCACTTT

clone_size: NA
j_call: TRBJ1-4
v_call: TRBV6-5
d_call: NA
cdr3_aa: CASSYWQVNEKLFF
cdr3_nt: TGTGCCAGCAGTTATTGGCAAGTTAATGAAAAACTGTTTTTT

clone_size: NA
j_call: TRBJ1-5
v_call: TRBV6-1
d_call: NA
cdr3_aa: CASSEVDNQPQHF
cdr3_nt: TGTGCCAGCAGTGAAGTAGACAATCAGCCCCAGCATTTT

clone_size: NA
j_call: TRBJ1-2
v_call: TRBV6-9
d_call: NA
cdr3_aa: CASSYSTTRFPIIYGYTF
cdr3_nt: TGTGCCAGCAGTTATTCGACCACCAGGTTCCCCATCATCTATGGCTACACCTTC

clone_size: NA
j_call: TRBJ1-5
v_call: TRBV19
d_call: TRBD1
cdr3_aa: CASSMWTGGFQPQHF
cdr3_nt: TGTGCCAGTAGTATGTGGACAGGGGGTTTCCAGCCCCAGCATTTT

clone_size: few
j_call: TRBJ1-1
v_call: TRBV27
d_call: NA
cdr3_aa: CASSSGYTEAFF
cdr3_nt: TGTGCCAGCAGTTCGGGGTACACTGAAGCTTTCTTT

clone_size: NA
j_call: TRBJ2-5
v_call: TRBV7-9
d_call: TRBD1
cdr3_aa: CASSLGDRGLQETQYF
cdr3_nt: TGTGCCAGCAGCTTAGGGGACAGGGGGCTCCAAGAGACCCAGTACTTC

clone_size: NA
j_call: TRBJ1-2
v_call: TRBV6-1
d_call: NA
cdr3_aa: CASSEALLVGGYTF
cdr3_nt: TGTGCCAGCAGTGAAGCGCTTCTAGTAGGTGGCTACACCTTC

clone_size: NA
j_call: TRBJ1-2
v_call: TRBV6-1
d_call: NA
cdr3_aa: CASNAKLGYGYTF
cdr3_nt: TGTGCCAGTAACGCCAAACTAGGCTATGGCTACACCTTC

clone_size: NA
j_call: TRBJ2-7
v_call: TRBV6-5
d_call: TRBD1
cdr3_aa: CASSWTGETYEQYF
cdr3_nt: TGTGCCAGCAGCTGGACAGGGGAGACCTACGAGCAGTACTTC

clone_size: NA
j_call: TRBJ1-1
v_call: TRBV21-1
d_call: NA
cdr3_aa: CASSKAKQGAEAFF
cdr3_nt: TGTGCCAGCAGCAAAGCCAAACAGGGGGCTGAAGCTTTCTTT

clone_size: NA
j_call: TRBJ2-3
v_call: TRBV7-2
d_call: TRBD2
cdr3_aa: CASSGMGAGGPFSFDTQYF
cdr3_nt: TGTGCCAGCAGCGGAATGGGAGCGGGGGGGCCATTCTCATTCGATACGCAGTATTTT

clone_size: NA
j_call: TRBJ2-7
v_call: TRBV9
d_call: TRBD2
cdr3_aa: CASSPSGSSYEQYF
cdr3_nt: TGTGCCAGCAGCCCTAGCGGGAGCTCCTACGAGCAGTACTTC

clone_size: NA
j_call: TRBJ2-3
v_call: TRBV19
d_call: NA
cdr3_aa: CASSIAGPDLISTDTQYF
cdr3_nt: TGTGCCAGTAGTATAGCCGGGCCGGACTTGATAAGCACAGATACGCAGTATTTT

clone_size: once
j_call: TRBJ1-4
v_call: TRBV11-2
d_call: NA
cdr3_aa: CASSPDGTFPQGLFF
cdr3_nt: TGTGCCAGCAGCCCGGATGGGACATTCCCACAAGGACTGTTTTTT

clone_size: NA
j_call: TRBJ2-5
v_call: TRBV4-1
d_call: NA
cdr3_aa: CASRKGYRDNQETQYF
cdr3_nt: TGCGCCAGCAGAAAGGGGTACCGGGACAACCAAGAGACCCAGTACTTC

clone_size: NA
j_call: TRBJ1-2
v_call: TRBV15
d_call: NA
cdr3_aa: CATSRGWGTGQTNYGYTF
cdr3_nt: TGTGCCACCAGCAGAGGGTGGGGAACAGGACAGACTAACTATGGCTACACCTTC

clone_size: NA
j_call: TRBJ1-5
v_call: TRBV27
d_call: NA
cdr3_aa: CATGVLGPQHF
cdr3_nt: TGTGCCACCGGAGTATTAGGGCCCCAGCATTTT

clone_size: few
j_call: TRBJ1-1
v_call: TRBV4-1
d_call: NA
cdr3_aa: CASSPSGGTTEAFF
cdr3_nt: TGCGCCAGCAGCCCGTCGGGGGGGACCACTGAAGCTTTCTTT

clone_size: NA
j_call: TRBJ1-5
v_call: TRBV6-4
d_call: TRBD1
cdr3_aa: CASSRDRGQPQHF
cdr3_nt: TGTGCCAGCAGCCGGGACAGGGGTCAGCCCCAGCATTTT

clone_size: NA
j_call: TRBJ1-1
v_call: TRBV7-9
d_call: NA
cdr3_aa: CASSSSGINTEAFF
cdr3_nt: TGTGCCAGCAGCTCTTCCGGGATTAACACTGAAGCTTTCTTT

clone_size: few
j_call: TRBJ2-3
v_call: TRBV5-1
d_call: TRBD2
cdr3_aa: CASSLPGLASTDTQYF
cdr3_nt: TGCGCCAGCAGCTTACCGGGACTAGCGAGCACAGATACGCAGTATTTT

clone_size: few
j_call: TRBJ2-1
v_call: TRBV18
d_call: TRBD2
cdr3_aa: CASFPSGSSYNEQFF
cdr3_nt: TGTGCCAGCTTTCCTAGCGGGAGTTCCTACAATGAGCAGTTCTTC

clone_size: NA
j_call: TRBJ2-5
v_call: TRBV9
d_call: TRBD2
cdr3_aa: CASSVGRLAGGSQETQYF
cdr3_nt: TGTGCCAGCAGCGTAGGGAGACTAGCGGGAGGAAGCCAAGAGACCCAGTACTTC

clone_size: once
j_call: TRBJ2-5
v_call: TRBV18
d_call: TRBD2
cdr3_aa: CASSLFERGEETQYF
cdr3_nt: TGTGCCAGCTCACTCTTCGAGCGGGGAGAAGAGACCCAGTACTTC

clone_size: NA
j_call: TRBJ1-1
v_call: TRBV5-5
d_call: NA
cdr3_aa: CASSFSMGARGKGTEAFF
cdr3_nt: TGTGCCAGCAGCTTCTCCATGGGGGCCAGGGGAAAGGGCACTGAAGCTTTCTTT

clone_size: NA
j_call: TRBJ2-5
v_call: TRBV5-1
d_call: NA
cdr3_aa: CASSRDLQETQYF
cdr3_nt: TGCGCCAGCAGCCGGGACTTACAAGAGACCCAGTACTTC

clone_size: NA
j_call: TRBJ2-5
v_call: TRBV5-4
d_call: NA
cdr3_aa: CASSLQGGGETQYF
cdr3_nt: TGTGCCAGCAGCCTTCAGGGAGGTGGCGAGACCCAGTACTTC

clone_size: NA
j_call: TRBJ2-3
v_call: TRBV5-1
d_call: TRBD2
cdr3_aa: CASRTGFQAGLADFTDTQYF
cdr3_nt: TGCGCCAGCAGGACGGGATTTCAAGCCGGACTAGCAGATTTCACGGATACGCAGTATTTT

clone_size: NA
j_call: TRBJ2-1
v_call: TRBV10-1
d_call: TRBD2
cdr3_aa: CASSELVAGLNEQFF
cdr3_nt: TGCGCCAGCAGTGAGTTGGTAGCGGGATTAAATGAGCAGTTCTTC

clone_size: NA
j_call: TRBJ1-1
v_call: TRBV11-2
d_call: NA
cdr3_aa: CASSPRTALNTEAFF
cdr3_nt: TGTGCCAGCAGCCCTCGGACAGCTCTGAACACTGAAGCTTTCTTT

clone_size: NA
j_call: TRBJ2-3
v_call: TRBV27
d_call: TRBD2
cdr3_aa: CASSSTSGRTTDTQYF
cdr3_nt: TGTGCCAGCAGTTCCACTAGCGGGAGGACCACAGATACGCAGTATTTT

clone_size: NA
j_call: TRBJ1-1
v_call: TRBV25-1
d_call: NA
cdr3_aa: CASSVSGTSPLWAFF
cdr3_nt: TGTGCCAGCAGCGTTTCCGGGACATCGCCACTGTGGGCTTTCTTT

clone_size: NA
j_call: TRBJ2-1
v_call: TRBV18
d_call: TRBD1
cdr3_aa: CASSPWAGGSTYNEQFF
cdr3_nt: TGTGCCAGCTCACCATGGGCAGGGGGATCCACCTACAATGAGCAGTTCTTC

clone_size: few
j_call: TRBJ2-7
v_call: TRBV6-5
d_call: NA
cdr3_aa: CASSYSRGTYEQYF
cdr3_nt: TGTGCCAGCAGTTACTCTCGGGGGACCTACGAGCAGTACTTC

clone_size: NA
j_call: TRBJ2-1
v_call: TRBV6-1
d_call: TRBD1
cdr3_aa: CASSEVFAFETGGEDEQFF
cdr3_nt: TGTGCCAGCAGTGAAGTTTTCGCGTTTGAGACAGGGGGCGAAGATGAGCAGTTCTTC